This TCR beta chain came from a study of cytomegalovirus exposure and HLA in healthy donors (dated by TCRdb to about 2017). The study in broad terms: An earlier analysis of roughly 610 of the donors reported approximately 260 Gb of sequence data and 95 million to 130 million unique TCR beta sequences obtained from around 170 million T cells. An early release covering about 600 HLA-typed donors comprised roughly 300 gigabases of sequencing data and around 80 million unique TCR sequences. The study used immunosequencing to profile the T cell repertoires of hundreds of subjects and linked those repertoires to cytomegalovirus serostatus. The number of donors typed differed by locus, with 629-630 for A, B, C, DRB1 and DQB1, over 500 for DQA1, under 610 for DPA1, and some 450 for DPB1. Among a few hundred genotyped donors of the cohort, an average of 235,054 unique TCR beta nucleotide sequences were sequenced per donor, roughly 20% of them non-productive. Donor age, sex, ethnicity and CMV serostatus were collected together with the repertoire data. To predict cytomegalovirus infection status, the study brought together high-throughput TCR immunosequencing, statistical association of individual TCRs with disease status, and machine learning. A separate validation cohort of about 110 different subjects was used in addition to the 666-subject first cohort. Both class I and class II loci were covered by HLA typing, at four-digit resolution. The study aimed to test whether signatures of past pathogen exposure could be identified by cataloging public T cell receptors. All discovery cohort repertoires had been generated using a single sequencing platform. In an earlier analysis of 500 to 650 of the donors, high-throughput TCR beta sequencing was used to judge whether each TCR beta V gene segment behaved as functional or pseudogenic. Genome-wide SNP genotypes for about 55% of the roughly 670 donors were used in a later genetic analysis, which treated that subset as a discovery cohort. A later analysis re-analyzed previously published TCR beta repertoires from 660 or so donors and added high-resolution HLA genotyping to study TCR occurrence patterns. In the later analysis, no new phenotypic data were used to find candidate immune exposures; instead, reliance was placed on TCR beta sequences and their occurrence across donors. Among the roughly 390 genotyped donors, approximately 76% belonged to the genetic ancestry cluster associated with self-reported Caucasian donors. Roughly 5 DR-DQ haplotypes were handled as single units for association and clustering, since linkage in the cohort was strong.

The cohort consisted of 600 or so healthy bone marrow donors. At the time of sampling, all cohort members were nominally healthy, though unrecorded immune exposures were likely present. The donor tested CMV seronegative, placing the donor among the approximately 400 seronegative members of the cohort. Each donor provided a peripheral blood sample, and peripheral blood mononuclear cells were used for TCR beta sequencing. The Qiagen DNeasy Blood Extraction Kit was used to extract genomic DNA from the blood cell samples. Overall study results and their limits: The presence/absence analyses assumed that sequencing depth was roughly uniform across donors, and that assumption may not be true. Seventeen rarely observed V segments, including chromosome 9 orphons, were excluded from the earlier analysis of a few hundred of the donors because counts were too low. V-gene and J-gene trimming of TCR beta chains was associated with a missense DCLRE1C variant in a later genetic analysis, and the association was replicated in an independent cohort. When HLA alleles, especially DR and DQ, strongly co-occurred, TCR associations were difficult to assign to individual alleles. Most TCR sequences were seen in very few donors, while some public TCRs were found in many individuals. The study listed 164 TCR beta chains as associated with cytomegalovirus. The cohort was sequenced for TCR beta chains only, and without alpha or paired-chain data the features that could be detected were limited. An earlier analysis of roughly 570 of the donors showed that most TCR beta V segments appeared in productive rearrangements either about 87% or about 30% of the time, which broadly matched IMGT annotations. Some IMGT-functional V segments, including TRBV6-2 and TRBV6-3, could not be told apart with the 87-base-pair reads, so those segments were excluded. Compared with the approximately 710-donor mean, donors in an Asian-associated ancestry cluster had fewer N-insertions in productive TCRs, according to a later genetic analysis. Linkage disequilibrium might explain the correlated functional status among segregating V segments, but an unknown experimental factor could not be excluded. Immune exposure information for the cohort was limited to CMV serostatus. In a later analysis, 15,000 to 20,000 TCR beta sequences were associated with specific HLA alleles at a false discovery rate of 0.05. Cytomegalovirus status was reported to be diagnosed by the classifier with high specificity and sensitivity in both the original and validation cohorts. The authors suggested that the approach could potentially be generalized to other disease states and immunological phenotypes. In a later analysis, HLA-associated TCR beta chains were found to be more clonally expanded and to have lower generation probabilities than equally common non-associated chains. A later analysis found that TCR association rates varied across HLA loci, with DRB1 alleles showing the most associated TCRs and HLA-C alleles the fewest. A cluster of highly shared sequence variants was judged likely to be a technical artifact of the sequencing pipeline. A further reported finding was that TCR beta sequences accurately predicted the HLA-A and HLA-B alleles for most subjects in the first cohort. Because some donors lacked HLA typing at each locus, the association tests relied only on the typed subset. A few of the identified cytomegalovirus-associated TCR beta chains were confirmed in vitro to be specific for cytomegalovirus antigens. A later analysis found that most CMV-associated TCR beta chains appeared HLA-restricted, with HLA associations seemingly driven largely by CMV exposure. A later analysis reported that several top co-occurrence clusters appeared linked to parvovirus B19, influenza, CMV and Epstein-Barr virus.

From its cysteine to its phenylalanine, the CDR3 spans 11 amino acids. Only CDR3 DNA remains: 33 bases, in frame from the first base. Relative to germline, V is 9 bases shorter and J is 2 bases shorter, with 8 bases between their ends. CDR1 and CDR2 are read off the germline V gene as SNHLY and FYNNEI. The library was built by means of the immunoSEQ multiplex PCR assay. The multiplex PCR relied on a mix of 60 forward primers for TCR Vbeta segments and 13 reverse primers for TCR Jbeta segments. Amplification of the CDR3 region of rearranged TCR beta genes was performed with a multiplex PCR assay on genomic DNA. The Illumina HiSeq System was used to sequence the amplified TCR beta libraries as 87-base-pair reads. Turning to the authors' computational methods: A later analysis tallied some 79 million unique TCR beta chains across the 640 or so repertoires, and about 12 million of those chains were shared by two or more donors. To remove PCR and sequencing errors, raw reads were error-corrected and collapsed into unique sequences using a nearest-neighbor algorithm that merged closely related sequences. Alignment of CDR3 sequences to IMGT reference sequences was used to assign V, D and J gene segments. For a sequence to be retained, at least a six-nucleotide match to both a V gene segment and a J gene segment was required. A rearrangement counted as productive if the CDR3 had no stop codons and remained in frame with V and J, and every other rearrangement counted as non-productive. CDR3 was defined according to IMGT convention as the region running from the second conserved V-encoded cysteine to the conserved J-encoded phenylalanine. The earlier analysis of about 560 of the donors excluded any sequence lacking an unambiguous match to a single V gene segment. An earlier analysis of about 600 of the donors called V segments functional above 56.7% productive rearrangements and segregating when the between-donor standard deviation exceeded 5%. To diagnose cytomegalovirus status from the catalog of TCR beta chain sequences, a statistical classification framework was built. In a later analysis, TCR nucleotide sequences were compared against IMGT/GENE-DB human TR gene sequences so that V and J genes could be assigned. A later analysis assigned CDR3 sequences and most-parsimonious VDJ recombination scenarios with the TCRdist pipeline. In a later analysis, every TCR beta chain was defined by the combination of its CDR3 amino acid sequence and its V-gene family, and reads without a unique V-gene family were dropped. As a way to deal with suspected cross-contamination and a sequencing artifact, a later analysis dropped roughly 620 nucleotide sequences that were highly shared and had low generation probability. In a later analysis, a clonal expansion index was calculated for each public chain from normalized within-repertoire ranks of inferred template counts. A later analysis computed generation probabilities with a VDJ recombination model fitted to out-of-frame rearrangements, and checked the results against IGoR. Hypergeometric tests were used in a later analysis to score TCR-TCR, TCR-HLA and TCR-CMV co-occurrence, with a repertoire-size bias correction applied to the TCR pairs. In a later analysis, false discovery rates were estimated by permuting HLA or CMV assignments 20 times. In a later analysis, co-occurring TCRs were grouped using DBSCAN, with TCRdist sequence similarity added in when clustering inside HLA-allele-positive subsets. Repertoires with fewer than 30,000 or more than 120,000 public chains were left out of co-occurrence clustering, as were four to six repertoires with anomalous nucleotide sharing. TCRdb took this table from immuneACCESS and kept in-frame rearrangements with V and J called. Such tables lack part of the clones; where checked against another copy, unresolved V genes explain under half of the gap, and the rest is unexplained. V and J calls and clone size are copied from that table; D and trimming were computed from the DNA. The sample table holds around 100,000 clones. The ten largest clones take up about 3% of the sample.

On this clone itself: Its specific antigen is unknown.

This receptor chain uses TRBV2 and TRBJ2-7; the D gene remains uncertain. This receptor was obtained from a man aged 40-49 years in good health and CMV-seronegative. The sequenced sample was PBMCs. The CDR3: CASARTYEQYF. The bases read TGTGCCAGTGCCAGAACCTACGAGCAGTACTTC.